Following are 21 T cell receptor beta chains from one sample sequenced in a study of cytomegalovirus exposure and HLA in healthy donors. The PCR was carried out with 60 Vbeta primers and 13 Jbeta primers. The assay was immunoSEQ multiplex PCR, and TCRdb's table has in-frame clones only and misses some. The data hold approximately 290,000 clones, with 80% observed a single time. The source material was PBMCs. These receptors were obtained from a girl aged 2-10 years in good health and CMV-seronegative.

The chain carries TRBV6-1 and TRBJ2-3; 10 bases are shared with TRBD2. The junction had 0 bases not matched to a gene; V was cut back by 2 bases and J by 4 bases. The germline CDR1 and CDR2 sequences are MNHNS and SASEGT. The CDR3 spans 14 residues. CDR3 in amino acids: CASSELAGADTQYF. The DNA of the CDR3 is TGTGCCAGCAGTGAACTAGCGGGGGCAGATACGCAGTATTTT.

The CDR3: CASSLALNTGELFF. In nucleotides, the CDR3 is TGTGCCAGCAGCTTAGCTCTGAACACCGGGGAGCTGTTTTTT. J is TRBJ2-2 and V is TRBV11-2; D is uncertain. V was shortened by 1 base and J by 1 base, with 4 bases between the two germline ends. Germline V gene data show CDR1 as SGHAT and CDR2 as FQNNGV. The CDR3 loop spans 14 amino acids. The full variable domain, in which reference TRBV11-2 and TRBJ2-2 provide the parts outside the CDR3, is EAGVAQSPRYKIIEKRQSVAFWCNPISGHATLYWYQQILGQGPKLLIQFQNNGVVDDSQLPKDRFSAERLKGVDSTLKIQPAKLEDSAVYLCASSLALNTGELFFGEGSRLTVL.

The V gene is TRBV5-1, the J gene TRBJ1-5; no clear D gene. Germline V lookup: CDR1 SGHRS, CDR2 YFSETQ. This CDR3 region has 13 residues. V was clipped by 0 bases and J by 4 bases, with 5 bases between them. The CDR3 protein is CASSLGANQPQHF. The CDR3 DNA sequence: TGCGCCAGCAGCTTGGGGGCTAATCAGCCCCAGCATTTT. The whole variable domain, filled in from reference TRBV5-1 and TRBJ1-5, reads KAGVTQTPRYLIKTRGQQVTLSCSPISGHRSVSWYQQTPGQGLQFLFEYFSETQRNKGNFPGRFSGRQFSNSRSEMNVSTLELGDSALYLCASSLGANQPQHFGDGTRLSIL.

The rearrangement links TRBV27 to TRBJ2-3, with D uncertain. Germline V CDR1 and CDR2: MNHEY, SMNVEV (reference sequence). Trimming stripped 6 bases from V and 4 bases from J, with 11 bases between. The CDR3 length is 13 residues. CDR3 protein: CASRSWSSDTQYF. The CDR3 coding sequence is TGTGCCAGCAGGTCTTGGAGTTCAGATACGCAGTATTTT.

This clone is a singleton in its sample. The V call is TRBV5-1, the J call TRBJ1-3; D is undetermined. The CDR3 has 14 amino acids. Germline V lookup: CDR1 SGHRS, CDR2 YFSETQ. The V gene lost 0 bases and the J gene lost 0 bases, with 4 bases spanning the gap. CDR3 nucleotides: TGCGCCAGCAGCTTGGGGCCCTCTGGAAACACCATATATTTT. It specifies CASSLGPSGNTIYF. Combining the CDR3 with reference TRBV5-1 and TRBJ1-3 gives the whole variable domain KAGVTQTPRYLIKTRGQQVTLSCSPISGHRSVSWYQQTPGQGLQFLFEYFSETQRNKGNFPGRFSGRQFSNSRSEMNVSTLELGDSALYLCASSLGPSGNTIYFGEGSWLTVV.

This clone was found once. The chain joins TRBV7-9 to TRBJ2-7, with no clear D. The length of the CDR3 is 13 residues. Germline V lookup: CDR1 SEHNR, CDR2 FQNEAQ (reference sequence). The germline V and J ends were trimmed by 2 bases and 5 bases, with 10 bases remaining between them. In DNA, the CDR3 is TGTGCCAGCAGCTTACAGGCCTCTAACGAGCAGTACTTC. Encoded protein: CASSLQASNEQYF.

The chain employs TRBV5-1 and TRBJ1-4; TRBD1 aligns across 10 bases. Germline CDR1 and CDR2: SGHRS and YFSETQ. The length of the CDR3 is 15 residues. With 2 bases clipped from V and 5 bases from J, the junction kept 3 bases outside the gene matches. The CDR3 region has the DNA TGCGCCAGCAGCTTTCTGGGACAGGGGAATGAAAAACTGTTTTTT. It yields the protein CASSFLGQGNEKLFF.

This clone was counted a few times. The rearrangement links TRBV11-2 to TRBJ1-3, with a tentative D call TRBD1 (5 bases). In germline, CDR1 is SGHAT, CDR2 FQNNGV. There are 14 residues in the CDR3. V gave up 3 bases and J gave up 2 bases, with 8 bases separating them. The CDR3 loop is CASSLARAGNTIYF. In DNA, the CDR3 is TGTGCCAGCAGCTTGGCCAGGGCTGGAAACACCATATATTTT.

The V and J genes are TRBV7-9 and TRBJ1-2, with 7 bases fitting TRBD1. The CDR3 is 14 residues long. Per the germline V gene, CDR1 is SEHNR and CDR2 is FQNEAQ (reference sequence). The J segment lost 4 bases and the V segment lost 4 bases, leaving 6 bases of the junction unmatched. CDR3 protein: CASSSGTEIYGYTF. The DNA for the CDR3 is TGTGCCAGCAGCTCCGGGACAGAGATCTATGGCTACACCTTC.

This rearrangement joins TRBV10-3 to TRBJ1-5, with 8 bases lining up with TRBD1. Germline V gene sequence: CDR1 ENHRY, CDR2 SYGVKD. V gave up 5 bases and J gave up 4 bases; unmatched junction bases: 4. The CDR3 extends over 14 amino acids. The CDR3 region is CAISPTGGNQPQHF. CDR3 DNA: TGTGCCATCAGTCCCACAGGGGGGAATCAGCCCCAGCATTTT.

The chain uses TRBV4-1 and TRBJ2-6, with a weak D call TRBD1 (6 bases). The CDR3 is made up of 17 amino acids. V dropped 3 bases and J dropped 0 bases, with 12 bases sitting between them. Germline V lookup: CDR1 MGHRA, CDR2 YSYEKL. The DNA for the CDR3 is TGCGCCAGCAGCCAGCGGACAGTAATCTCTGGGGCCAACGTCCTGACTTTC. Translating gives CASSQRTVISGANVLTF.

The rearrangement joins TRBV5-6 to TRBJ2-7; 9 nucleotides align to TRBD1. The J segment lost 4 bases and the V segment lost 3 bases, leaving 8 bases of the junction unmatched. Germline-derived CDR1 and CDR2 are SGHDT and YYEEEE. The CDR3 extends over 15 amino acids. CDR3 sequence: CASSSGVGTGYEQYF. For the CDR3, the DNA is TGTGCCAGCAGCTCTGGGGTTGGGACAGGGTACGAGCAGTACTTC.

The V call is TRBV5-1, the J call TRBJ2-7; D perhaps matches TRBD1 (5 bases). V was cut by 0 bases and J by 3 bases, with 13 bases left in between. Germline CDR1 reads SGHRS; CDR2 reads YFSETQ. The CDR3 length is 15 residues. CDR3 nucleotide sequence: TGCGCCAGCAGCTTGGAGGCAGGGCGATACTACGAGCAGTACTTC. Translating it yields CASSLEAGRYYEQYF.

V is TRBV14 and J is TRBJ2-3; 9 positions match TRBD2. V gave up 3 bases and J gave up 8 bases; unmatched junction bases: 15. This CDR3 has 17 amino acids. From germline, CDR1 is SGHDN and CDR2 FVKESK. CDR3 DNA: TGTGCCAGCAGCCACCTCCGTAGCGGGGGCACTCATGGTACGCAGTATTTT. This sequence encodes CASSHLRSGGTHGTQYF.

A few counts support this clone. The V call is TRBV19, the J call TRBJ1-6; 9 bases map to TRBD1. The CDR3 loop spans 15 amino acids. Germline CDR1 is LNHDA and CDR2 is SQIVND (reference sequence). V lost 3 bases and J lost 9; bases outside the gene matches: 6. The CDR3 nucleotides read TGTGCCAGTAGTATCCAGACAGGGGGTGGTTCACCCCTCCACTTT. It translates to CASSIQTGGGSPLHF.

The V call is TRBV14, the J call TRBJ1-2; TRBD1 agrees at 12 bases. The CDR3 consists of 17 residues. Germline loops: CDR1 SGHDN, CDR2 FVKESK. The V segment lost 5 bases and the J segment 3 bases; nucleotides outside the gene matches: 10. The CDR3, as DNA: TGTGCCAGCAGCGGTGGGACAGGGGGCGCGTGGGACTATGGCTACACCTTC. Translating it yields CASSGGTGGAWDYGYTF.

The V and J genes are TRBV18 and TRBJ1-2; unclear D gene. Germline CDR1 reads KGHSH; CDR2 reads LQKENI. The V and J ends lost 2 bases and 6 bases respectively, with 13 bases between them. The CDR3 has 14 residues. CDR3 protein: CASSPAANLDGYTF. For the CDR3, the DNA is TGTGCCAGCTCACCAGCGGCCAACTTAGATGGCTACACCTTC.

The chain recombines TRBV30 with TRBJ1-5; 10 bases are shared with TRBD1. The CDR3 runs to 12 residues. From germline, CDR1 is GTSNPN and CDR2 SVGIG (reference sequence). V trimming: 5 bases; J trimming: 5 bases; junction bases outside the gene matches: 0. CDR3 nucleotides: TGTGCCTGGGGACAGGGGGATCAGCCCCAGCATTTT. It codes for CAWGQGDQPQHF.

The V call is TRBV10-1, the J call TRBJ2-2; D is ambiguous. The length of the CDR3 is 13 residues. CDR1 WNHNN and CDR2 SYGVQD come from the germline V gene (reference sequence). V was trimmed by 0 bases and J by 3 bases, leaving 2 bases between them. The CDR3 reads CASSESYTGELFF. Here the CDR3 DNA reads TGCGCCAGCAGTGAGTCCTACACCGGGGAGCTGTTTTTT.

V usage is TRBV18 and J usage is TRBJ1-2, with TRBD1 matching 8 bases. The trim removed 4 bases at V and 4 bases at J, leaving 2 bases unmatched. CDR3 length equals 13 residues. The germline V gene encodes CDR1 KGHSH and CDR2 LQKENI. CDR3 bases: TGTGCCAGCTCACTGGACAGGGTCTATGGCTACACCTTC. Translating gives CASSLDRVYGYTF.

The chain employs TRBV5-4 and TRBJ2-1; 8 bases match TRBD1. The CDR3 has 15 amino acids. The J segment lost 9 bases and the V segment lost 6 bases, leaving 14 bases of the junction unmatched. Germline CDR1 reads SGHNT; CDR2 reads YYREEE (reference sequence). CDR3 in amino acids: CASTSLRQGLGEQFF. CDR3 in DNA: TGTGCCAGCACCTCCTTGAGACAGGGGCTTGGTGAGCAGTTCTTC.